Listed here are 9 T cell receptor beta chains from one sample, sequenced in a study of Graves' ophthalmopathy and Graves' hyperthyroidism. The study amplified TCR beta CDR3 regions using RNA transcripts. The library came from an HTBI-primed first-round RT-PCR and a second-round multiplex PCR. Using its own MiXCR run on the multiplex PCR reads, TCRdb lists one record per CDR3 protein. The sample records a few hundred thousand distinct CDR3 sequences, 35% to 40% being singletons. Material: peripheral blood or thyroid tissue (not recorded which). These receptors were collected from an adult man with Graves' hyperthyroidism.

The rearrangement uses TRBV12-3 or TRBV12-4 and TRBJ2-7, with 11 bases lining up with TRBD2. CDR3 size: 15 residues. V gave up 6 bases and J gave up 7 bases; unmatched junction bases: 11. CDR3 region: CASSPPGLADHEQYF. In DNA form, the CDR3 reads TGTGCCAGCAGCCCCCCGGGACTAGCGGATCATGAGCAGTACTTC.

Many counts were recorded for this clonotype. The DNA for the CDR3 is TGTGCCAGCAGCTTAACCCCCGGGGCGCCTCAAGAGACCCAGTACTTC. Translation gives CASSLTPGAPQETQYF. The rearrangement links TRBV7-3 to TRBJ2-5; tentatively, D is TRBD1 or TRBD2 (5 bases each). The CDR3 covers 16 residues. Germline V gene data show CDR1 as SGHTA and CDR2 as FQGTGA. V gave up 0 bases and J gave up 2 bases, with 13 bases separating them.

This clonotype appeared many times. The CDR3 bases are TGCAGCGTTGAAGATCACGGGAGGGCCGGCGGGGAGCTGTTTTTT. It yields the protein CSVEDHGRAGGELFF. The chain links TRBV29-1 to TRBJ2-2; TRBD2 agrees at 8 bases. CDR1 is SQVTM and CDR2 is ANQGSEA in the germline V gene. The CDR3 runs to 15 residues. Losses at the gene ends were 0 bases for V and 7 bases for J; bases not matched to a gene: 7.

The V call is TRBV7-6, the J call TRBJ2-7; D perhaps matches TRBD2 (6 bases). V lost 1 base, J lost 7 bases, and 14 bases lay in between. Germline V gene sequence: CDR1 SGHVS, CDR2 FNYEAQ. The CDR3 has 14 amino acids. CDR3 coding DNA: TGTGCCAGCAGCTTAGGCGCGGGGTCCGGGGAGCAGTACTTC. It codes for CASSLGAGSGEQYF. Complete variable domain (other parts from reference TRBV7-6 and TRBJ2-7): GAGVSQSPRYKVTKRGQDVALRCDPISGHVSLYWYRQALGQGPEFLTYFNYEAQQDKSGLPNDRFSAERPEGSISTLTIQRTEQRDSAMYRCASSLGAGSGEQYFGPGTRLTVT.

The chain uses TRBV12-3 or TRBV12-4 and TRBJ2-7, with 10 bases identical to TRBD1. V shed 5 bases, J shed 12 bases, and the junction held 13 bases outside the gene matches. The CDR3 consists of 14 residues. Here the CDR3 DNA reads TGTGCCAGCAGTCACTCCTTCGGGACAGGGGAACGGTACTTC. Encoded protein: CASSHSFGTGERYF.

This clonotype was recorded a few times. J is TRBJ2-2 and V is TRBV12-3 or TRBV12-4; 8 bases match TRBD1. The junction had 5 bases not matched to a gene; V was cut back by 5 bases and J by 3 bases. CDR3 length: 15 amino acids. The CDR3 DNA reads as TGTGCCAGCAGTAGACAGGGGCCCTACACCGGGGAGCTGTTTTTT. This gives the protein CASSRQGPYTGELFF.

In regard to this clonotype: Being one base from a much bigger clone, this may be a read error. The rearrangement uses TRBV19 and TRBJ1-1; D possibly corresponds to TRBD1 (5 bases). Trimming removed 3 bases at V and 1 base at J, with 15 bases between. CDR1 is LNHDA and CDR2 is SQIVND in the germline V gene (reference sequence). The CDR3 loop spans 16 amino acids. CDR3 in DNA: TGTGCCAGTAGTATTTGGGCAGGGAATACGAACACTGAAGCTTTCTTT. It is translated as CASSIWAGNTNTEAFF.

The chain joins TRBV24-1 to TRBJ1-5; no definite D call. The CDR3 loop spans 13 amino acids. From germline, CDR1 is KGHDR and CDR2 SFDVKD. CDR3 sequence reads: CAMSSASNQPQHF. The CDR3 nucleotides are TGTGCTATGTCCAGTGCTAGCAATCAGCCCCAGCATTTT.

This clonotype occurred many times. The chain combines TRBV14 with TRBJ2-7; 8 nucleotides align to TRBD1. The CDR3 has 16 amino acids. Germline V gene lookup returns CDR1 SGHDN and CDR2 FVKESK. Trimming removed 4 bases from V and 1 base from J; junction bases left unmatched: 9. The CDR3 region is CASSLHPRGPSYEQYF. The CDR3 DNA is TGTGCCAGCAGCCTACACCCCAGGGGGCCTTCCTACGAGCAGTACTTC.